This T cell receptor beta chain was sequenced for a study of cytomegalovirus exposure and HLA in healthy donors. Germline V gene data show CDR1 as SGHNT and CDR2 as YYREEE (reference sequence). The V gene lost 5 bases and the J gene lost 5 bases, with 23 bases spanning the gap. The length of the CDR3 is 16 residues. 13 Jbeta primers and 60 Vbeta primers were used for the PCR. TCRdb's table, derived via immunoSEQ multiplex PCR, lists solely in-frame clones and lacks some. The sample carries 85,000 to 130,000 clones, 65% to 80% recorded once. The sample consisted of PBMCs. This rearrangement joins TRBV5-4 to TRBJ2-7, with a weak D call TRBD2 (6 bases). This receptor was identified in a woman between 45 and 65 years old in good health and CMV-seropositive. The CDR3 DNA reads as TGTGCCAGCAGTTCCCTAAACGGGAGAGGCGTAAACGAGCAGTACTTC. Its protein product is CASSSLNGRGVNEQYF.